This record looks at one T cell receptor (beta chain) sequence and its context. The antigen this receptor binds is unknown. No quality values exist for individual bases; no much larger clone is one base distant. Taken from cysteine to phenylalanine, the CDR3 has 14 residues. Kept here is only the CDR3 DNA, which spans 42 bases and is read in frame from base 1. According to the germline V gene, CDR1 reads MNHEY and CDR2 reads SVGAGI. V is pruned by 4 bases and J by 8 bases, leaving 7 bases of the junction without a gene match. Donors formed part of the validation cohort, which comprised 120 or so subjects and was distinct from the first cohort of 666 subjects. Libraries were constructed by the immunoSEQ multiplex PCR assay. As for the original processing: A statistical classification framework was developed to diagnose cytomegalovirus status using the catalog of TCR beta chain sequences. This is the immuneACCESS table as TCRdb keeps it, with only in-frame sequences that have V and J called. A part of the clones is gone; compared with another copy, unresolved V genes explain less than half, and the rest is unexplained. That table supplies the V and J calls and clone size; D and trimming were determined from the DNA. The sample table holds roughly 260,000 clones, of which around 90% were seen once. The top ten clonotypes cover 0.3% to 0.4% of the sample.

The data originate from a study of cytomegalovirus exposure and HLA in healthy donors (dated by TCRdb to about 2017). As for the study more broadly: A later analysis indicated that the 130 or so validation repertoires were generated on the platform also employed for the 700 or so repertoires of the first cohort. Along with the approximately 620-subject first cohort, a separate validation cohort of over a hundred different subjects was used. High-throughput TCR immunosequencing, statistical association of individual TCRs with disease status, and machine learning were combined to predict cytomegalovirus infection status. The study was designed to test whether signatures of past pathogen exposure could be identified by cataloging public T cell receptors.

What the study reported, not specific to this receptor: A total of some 180 TCR beta chains were listed by the study as associated with cytomegalovirus. In vitro tests confirmed that a few of the cytomegalovirus-associated TCR beta chains recognize cytomegalovirus antigens. Cytomegalovirus status was reported to be diagnosed by the classifier with high specificity and sensitivity in both the original and validation cohorts. According to the authors, the approach could potentially be generalized to other disease states and immunological phenotypes. A later analysis had no HLA typing for the validation cohort, so co-occurrence there was scored across all 130 or so repertoires. Across donors, most TCR sequences were observed very rarely, whereas some public TCRs were present in many individuals. A later analysis found that TCRs clustered in the first cohort also tended to co-occur in the roughly 120 validation repertoires, with 90% to 95% of cluster scores above 0.

This receptor chain uses TRBV6-5 and TRBJ1-4; a stretch of 7 junction bases matches TRBD1. The TCR was taken from a woman between 18 and 29 years old in good health and CMV-seronegative. The sample taken for sequencing was PBMCs. The DNA sequence is given as TGTGCCAGCAGTTCATCAGGGGGTGGCGAAAAACTGTTTTTT. Its protein is CASSSSGGGEKLFF.